Sequencing of this TCR beta chain was carried out in a study of blood T cells in healthy people across ages. Study overall: The template switching approach captured approximately one barcoded beta molecule for every two T cells. Study-level results: In these data, TCR beta diversity tracked strongly with naive T cell percentage.

To note about this clonotype: Its matching antigen is unknown.

Individuals who donated were healthy Caucasians from Russia aged about 6 to 100. A second PCR, run for about 7 to 11 cycles, used a sample-barcoded 5' primer plus a J-beta primer mix. Every sample gave at least 3 million paired-end reads containing CDR3. TCRdb re-derived calls from the 5' RACE reads in MiXCR, one entry per CDR3 protein. This sample has 790,000 or so distinct CDR3 sequences; about 47% occur once, and the top ten carry 15% to 20%. Germline values: CDR1 LGHDT, CDR2 YNNKEL (reference sequence). The CDR3 extends over 18 amino acids. The trim removed 3 bases at V and 2 bases at J, leaving 7 bases unmatched.

Sequenced: blood. This chain joins TRBV3-1 and TRBJ2-5, with 15 bases aligning to TRBD2. This TCR derives from a man older than 75 in good health. The CDR3 sequence: CASSQWTSGGAGQETQYF. As DNA, the CDR3 is TGTGCCAGCAGCCAGTGGACTAGCGGGGGGGCAGGACAAGAGACCCAGTACTTC.